This is a list of T cell receptor beta chains from one sample in a study of glioma-infiltrating T cells after dendritic cell vaccination. TCRdb's table, derived via immunoSEQ multiplex PCR, lists solely in-frame clones and lacks some. Seen here are around 73,000 clones, roughly four fifths observed once, and the top ten hold 2.1%. Specimen: blood, collected before dendritic cell vaccination. The receptors stem from a human donor with glioblastoma. The CDR3 runs from the conserved cysteine through the conserved F or W. The D gene is left open where the match is weak. Part of the rows lack a size; the others show once, few, many or a class for expanded clones.

>TRBD1|NA|TRBV15|TRBJ1-1
CATTVKGQLNTEAFF
TGTGCCACCACCGTTAAGGGACAGTTGAACACTGAAGCTTTCTTT
>TRBD1|NA|TRBV2|TRBJ2-3
CASLAGTASTDTQYF
TGTGCCAGCCTGGCCGGGACAGCGAGCACAGATACGCAGTATTTT
>NA|NA|TRBV25-1|TRBJ1-2
CASSEAGSYGYTF
TGTGCCAGCAGTGAAGCAGGGTCTTATGGCTACACCTTC
>TRBD2|NA|TRBV5-6|TRBJ2-5
CASSLFFWTSGASGGTQYF
TGTGCCAGCAGCTTGTTCTTTTGGACTAGCGGGGCATCCGGGGGGACCCAGTACTTC
>TRBD2|NA|TRBV19|TRBJ2-3
CASSITSGRTDTQYF
TGTGCCAGTAGTATCACTAGCGGACGCACAGATACGCAGTATTTT
>NA|NA|TRBV5-1|TRBJ2-1
CASSSAGFRGNEQFF
TGCGCCAGCTCATCGGCAGGGTTTAGGGGGAATGAGCAGTTCTTC
>TRBD1|NA|TRBV5-4|TRBJ1-1
CASSRGQGSTEAFF
TGTGCCAGCAGCCGGGGACAGGGAAGCACTGAAGCTTTCTTT
>TRBD1|NA|TRBV7-9|TRBJ1-3
CASSTQTGESGNTIYF
TGTGCCAGCAGCACACAGACAGGGGAAAGTGGAAACACCATATATTTT
>NA|NA|TRBV7-8|TRBJ1-1
CASSLPTAGIGGGEAFF
TGTGCCAGCAGCTTACCCACCGCGGGGATTGGGGGGGGAGAAGCTTTCTTT
>NA|NA|TRBV18|TRBJ1-2
CASSPTDNYGYTF
TGTGCCAGCTCCCCTACAGATAACTATGGCTACACCTTC
>TRBD2|NA|TRBV6-4|TRBJ2-3
CASSNEGGGGPDTQYF
TGTGCCAGCAGCAACGAGGGCGGGGGAGGACCAGATACGCAGTATTTT
>NA|NA|TRBV6-4|TRBJ1-1
CASHSGTEAFF
TGTGCCAGCCATTCGGGCACTGAAGCTTTCTTT
>NA|once|TRBV16|TRBJ1-5
CASSQSAGALNQPQHF
TGTGCCAGCAGCCAATCTGCAGGGGCGCTCAATCAGCCCCAGCATTTT
>NA|NA|TRBV2|TRBJ2-7
CASIGQRNSYEQYF
TGTGCCAGCATCGGACAGCGGAACTCCTATGAGCAGTACTTC
>NA|NA|TRBV19|TRBJ1-1
CASSRKGQVTEAFF
TGTGCCAGTAGTCGGAAGGGGCAAGTGACTGAAGCTTTCTTT